Following are 30 T cell receptor beta chains from one sample sequenced in a study of beta chain features in type 1 diabetes. As every portion of the isolated RNA was reverse transcribed, the sequencing read expressed TCRB transcripts. Here immunoSEQ multiplex PCR was the method, and the copy in TCRdb shows in-frame clones only, minus some. This sample has 150,000 or so clones, with under 60% found just once. Sequenced input: Tregs from blood. The receptors were sampled from a man between 18 and 35 years old in good health.

The rearrangement uses TRBV19 and TRBJ1-1; D possibly corresponds to TRBD1 (5 bases). The germline CDR1 and CDR2 sequences are LNHDA and SQIVND (reference sequence). This CDR3 has 14 residues. Trimming took off 4 bases at V and 0 bases at J, with 9 bases between the two ends. The CDR3 nucleotides are TGTGCCAGTAGTAAGACAGACATGAACACTGAAGCTTTCTTT. Translating gives CASSKTDMNTEAFF. The whole variable domain, remainder taken from reference TRBV19 and TRBJ1-1, is DGGITQSPKYLFRKEGQNVTLSCEQNLNHDAMYWYRQDPGQGLRLIYYSQIVNDFQKGDIAEGYSVSREKKESFPLTVTSAQKNPTAFYLCASSKTDMNTEAFFGQGTRLTVV.

The chain links TRBV28 to TRBJ1-2, with 8 bases aligning to TRBD1. The CDR3 is made up of 15 amino acids. Germline V gives CDR1 MDHEN, CDR2 SYDVKM. Losses at the gene ends were 5 bases for V and 4 bases for J; bases not matched to a gene: 9. CDR3 DNA sequence: TGTGCCAGCAGTCTACCCCCGACAGGGGTCTATGGCTACACCTTC. It is translated as CASSLPPTGVYGYTF.

In regard to this clone: At one boundary the junction diverges from the germline segment, which might be a read error. The chain joins TRBV6-5 to TRBJ2-7; maybe TRBD1 (5 bases). Germline V CDR1 and CDR2: MNHEY, SVGAGI. The CDR3 consists of 16 residues. The CDR3 region is CASSSIRTIANYEQCF. The CDR3 DNA follows: TGTGCCAGCAGTTCCATCCGGACAATCGCTAACTACGAGCAGTGCTTC.

V and J are TRBV18 and TRBJ2-3, with 8 bases identical to TRBD2. Germline V CDR1 and CDR2: KGHSH, LQKENI. Trimming at V came to 5 bases and at J to 4 bases, leaving 14 bases not matched to a gene. The CDR3 covers 17 residues. CDR3 amino acids: CASSSSFYGGASDTQYF. In DNA form, the CDR3 reads TGTGCCAGCTCATCCTCCTTTTACGGGGGGGCCTCAGATACGCAGTATTTT.

This clone appeared a few times. The chain uses TRBV5-1 and TRBJ2-1; 7 nucleotides align to TRBD1. Germline V gene sequence: CDR1 SGHRS, CDR2 YFSETQ. V lost 2 bases, J lost 10 bases, and 3 bases stayed unmatched. The CDR3 covers 12 residues. CDR3 sequence: CASSFHRGEQFF. Written as DNA, the CDR3 is TGCGCCAGCAGCTTCCACAGGGGCGAGCAGTTCTTC.

The chain has TRBV5-6 and TRBJ2-2, with 7 bases fitting TRBD2. This CDR3 comprises 15 residues. From germline, CDR1 is SGHDT and CDR2 YYEEEE. The V and J ends lost 2 bases and 6 bases, in that order; junction bases with no gene match: 7. The CDR3 protein is CASSFSREGPGELFF. The DNA for the CDR3 is TGTGCCAGCAGCTTTAGCAGGGAGGGTCCCGGGGAGCTGTTTTTT.

This clone occurred a few times. The chain recombines TRBV6-5 with TRBJ2-7; 9 nucleotides agree with TRBD1. The CDR3 consists of 14 residues. Germline V gene sequence: CDR1 MNHEY, CDR2 SVGAGI. Trimming removed 6 bases from V and 5 bases from J; junction bases left unmatched: 8. CDR3 protein: CASSPGTGYHEQYF. DNA of the CDR3: TGTGCCAGCAGCCCCGGGACAGGGTACCACGAGCAGTACTTC.

The chain recombines TRBV5-1 with TRBJ2-2; 9 nucleotides align to TRBD1. The V gene's germline CDR1 is SGHRS and CDR2 YFSETQ. V shed 5 bases and J 7 bases; nucleotides not matched to a gene: 12. The CDR3 is 16 residues long. In DNA, the CDR3 is TGCGCCAGCAGTAAAGAAGATCGGACAGGGGTCGGGGAGCTGTTTTTT. It encodes CASSKEDRTGVGELFF.

This clone was counted between two and nine times. The chain combines TRBV7-9 with TRBJ2-2, with TRBD1 matching 8 bases. CDR1 and CDR2 (germline): SEHNR, FQNEAQ (reference sequence). The junction had 9 bases not matched to a gene; V was cut back by 5 bases and J by 1 base. The CDR3 sequence is 17 residues long. CDR3 in amino acids: CASSRTSGTGNTGELFF. The DNA of the CDR3 is TGTGCCAGCAGCCGTACGTCCGGGACAGGGAACACCGGGGAGCTGTTTTTT.

The rearrangement links TRBV13 to TRBJ2-5, with 9 bases that match TRBD1. The CDR3 consists of 16 residues. Germline loops: CDR1 PRHDT, CDR2 FYEKMQ (reference sequence). The V segment lost 5 bases and the J segment 2 bases; nucleotides outside the gene matches: 9. CDR3: CASSLMLGQGQETQYF. The CDR3 DNA is TGTGCCAGCAGCCTAATGTTGGGACAGGGACAAGAGACCCAGTACTTC.

On this clone: Within the sample, other DNA sequences also encode this same CDR3. This rearrangement joins TRBV7-2 to TRBJ1-2; TRBD1 is a possible D gene (5 bases). V was shortened by 3 bases and J by 8 bases, with 16 bases between the two germline ends. This CDR3 has 14 amino acids. Germline V gene data show CDR1 as SGHTA and CDR2 as FQGNSA. The CDR3 coding sequence is TGTGCCAGCAGCTTCCAGGGACTACTATACGGCTACACCTTC. Translating it yields CASSFQGLLYGYTF.

The J gene is TRBJ2-1, the V gene TRBV7-9; D not certain. Germline loops: CDR1 SEHNR, CDR2 FQNEAQ (reference sequence). The CDR3 runs 15 residues. Trimming removed 4 bases at V and 3 bases at J, with 13 bases between. The CDR3 protein is CASSSLRGYYNEQFF. The CDR3 nucleotides are TGTGCCAGCAGCTCCCTGCGCGGATACTACAATGAGCAGTTCTTC.

This chain links TRBV7-9 with TRBJ1-6; D is uncertain. The CDR3 loop spans 14 amino acids. The V and J ends lost 4 bases and 2 bases respectively, with 6 bases between them. Germline V CDR1 and CDR2: SEHNR, FQNEAQ (reference sequence). The CDR3 DNA reads TGTGCCAGCAGCTCCCGGGCCTATAATTCACCCCTCCACTTT. It yields the protein CASSSRAYNSPLHF.

This clone was detected only a few times. The chain joins TRBV30 to TRBJ2-1; a possible D gene is TRBD1 (6 bases). The V gene's germline CDR1 is GTSNPN and CDR2 SVGIG (reference sequence). This CDR3 is built from 13 residues. V lost 1 base and J lost 3, with 7 bases in between. The CDR3 is CAWSAGHYNEQFF. In DNA form, the CDR3 reads TGTGCCTGGAGTGCGGGACACTACAATGAGCAGTTCTTC.

J is TRBJ1-1 and V is TRBV28; TRBD1 agrees at 10 bases. CDR1 MDHEN and CDR2 SYDVKM come from the germline V gene. V trimming: 5 bases; J trimming: 5 bases; junction bases outside the gene matches: 5. The CDR3 loop spans 14 amino acids. CDR3 amino acids: CASSRLDRGTEAFF. CDR3 DNA sequence: TGTGCCAGCAGTCGATTGGACAGGGGGACTGAAGCTTTCTTT.

The rearrangement links TRBV29-1 to TRBJ2-4; a possible D gene is TRBD2 (5 bases). CDR1 is SQVTM, CDR2 ANQGSEA, per germline. Trimming left V 5 bases short and J 0 bases short, with 14 bases between. This CDR3 has 15 residues. CDR3 nucleotides: TGCAGCGTTAAAAGCCGGGGTTTAGCCAAAAACATTCAGTACTTC. Translation: CSVKSRGLAKNIQYF.

This clone has more than one count but fewer than ten. The chain links TRBV6-1 to TRBJ2-7; D is perhaps TRBD2 (5 bases). The CDR3 spans 13 residues. Per the germline V gene, CDR1 is MNHNS and CDR2 is SASEGT. V lost 4 bases and J lost 2, with 9 bases in between. The CDR3 sequence: CASSVGSPYEQYF. For the CDR3, the DNA is TGTGCCAGCAGTGTGGGGAGCCCCTACGAGCAGTACTTC.

The chain has TRBV5-6 and TRBJ1-6; 7 nucleotides align to TRBD1. Germline V gives CDR1 SGHDT, CDR2 YYEEEE. This CDR3 comprises 16 residues. With V trimmed by 4 bases and J by 3 bases, 7 bases remained unmatched. The CDR3 DNA reads TGTGCCAGCAGCCCGGGGGACAGCAGCTATAATTCACCCCTCCACTTT. This translates into CASSPGDSSYNSPLHF.

This sequence joins TRBV5-1 and TRBJ2-1; 9 positions agree with TRBD2. CDR3 size: 15 residues. V trimming: 0 bases; J trimming: 4 bases; junction bases outside the gene matches: 2. Looked up from germline, CDR1 is SGHRS and CDR2 is YFSETQ. CDR3 sequence: CASSLGTSDYNEQFF. CDR3 nucleotide sequence: TGCGCCAGCAGCTTGGGGACTAGCGATTACAATGAGCAGTTCTTC.

V is TRBV4-2 and J is TRBJ1-5; TRBD1 matches at 9 bases. Looked up from germline, CDR1 is LGHNA and CDR2 is YNFKEQ. V was pared by 0 bases and J by 6 bases, with 3 bases of the junction left unmatched. This CDR3 region has 15 residues. The CDR3 spells CASSQDTGGGQPQHF. CDR3 bases: TGTGCCAGCAGCCAAGATACAGGGGGCGGTCAGCCCCAGCATTTT.

The chain combines TRBV29-1 with TRBJ1-4, with D perhaps TRBD1 (5 bases). V was clipped by 5 bases and J by 8 bases, with 15 bases between them. Looked up from germline, CDR1 is SQVTM and CDR2 is ANQGSEA. CDR3 size: 13 residues. The CDR3 reads CSVLAGGAEKLFF. The CDR3 bases are TGCAGCGTTCTTGCAGGAGGGGCGGAAAAACTGTTTTTT.

The genes are TRBV27 and TRBJ1-1; 10 bases agree with TRBD1. The germline V gene has CDR1 MNHEY and CDR2 SMNVEV (reference sequence). This CDR3 has 17 amino acids. J gave up 0 bases and V 3 bases, and 7 bases lay outside the gene matches. Here the CDR3 DNA reads TGTGCCAGCAGTTTGTACCGGGACAGGGGCGTGAACACTGAAGCTTTCTTT. Its translation is CASSLYRDRGVNTEAFF.

This chain links TRBV29-1 with TRBJ1-5; no clear D gene. Germline V gene sequence: CDR1 SQVTM, CDR2 ANQGSEA. Trimming pared 4 bases from V and 4 bases from J, leaving 8 bases between. The CDR3 totals 12 residues. The CDR3 DNA is TGCAGCGTTGGTGCAGATAATCAGCCCCAGCATTTT. Amino acid sequence: CSVGADNQPQHF.

The chain carries TRBV5-1 and TRBJ2-7; 12 positions match TRBD2. The CDR3 totals 14 residues. CDR1 and CDR2 (germline): SGHRS, YFSETQ. Unmatched junction bases numbered 1, after V lost 4 bases and J lost 2 bases. DNA for the CDR3: TGCGCCAGCAGCCCTAGCGGGGGGGCCTACGAGCAGTACTTC. Translated: CASSPSGGAYEQYF.

CDR3 region: CASSQDRDRVGSEQYF. CDR3 bases: TGCGCCAGCAGCCAAGATCGGGACAGGGTAGGATCCGAGCAGTACTTC. V usage is TRBV4-3 and J usage is TRBJ2-7; 9 bases align to TRBD1. With 0 bases clipped from V and 6 bases from J, the junction kept 9 bases outside the gene matches. This CDR3 region has 16 residues. Per the germline V gene, CDR1 is LGHNA and CDR2 is YSLEER.

The V and J genes are TRBV18 and TRBJ1-1; no clear D gene. V lost 3 bases to trimming and J lost 1 base, with 9 bases between them. The CDR3 has 14 residues. Germline CDR1 and CDR2: KGHSH and LQKENI. The CDR3 reads CASSPRVSNTEAFF. CDR3 DNA sequence: TGTGCCAGCTCACCTCGGGTTTCGAACACTGAAGCTTTCTTT.

This chain links TRBV7-9 with TRBJ1-2; no definite D call. The V end was cut by 5 bases, the J end by 1 base, with 8 bases between. Germline assignment: CDR1 SEHNR and CDR2 FQNEAQ (reference sequence). This CDR3 has 13 residues. DNA of the CDR3: TGTGCCAGCAGCCCACGGGATAACTATGGCTACACCTTC. As protein: CASSPRDNYGYTF.

The J gene is TRBJ1-2, the V gene TRBV9; D not certain. There are 15 residues in the CDR3. From germline, CDR1 is SGDLS and CDR2 YYNGEE. Trimming removed 2 bases from V and 1 base from J, with 12 bases in between. The CDR3 here is CASSVSLTFNYGYTF. CDR3 in DNA: TGTGCCAGCAGCGTCTCCCTAACCTTTAACTATGGCTACACCTTC.

The rearrangement links TRBV6-5 to TRBJ2-7; tentative D call: TRBD1 (6 bases). The V and J ends lost 6 bases and 5 bases respectively, with 11 bases between them. In germline, CDR1 is MNHEY, CDR2 SVGAGI. The CDR3 sequence is 12 residues long. The CDR3 is CASRKDRHEQYF. CDR3 bases: TGTGCCAGCAGGAAAGACAGGCACGAGCAGTACTTC.

This clone has only a few counts. The chain employs TRBV19 and TRBJ2-7; 8 bases fit TRBD1. The germline CDR1 and CDR2 sequences are LNHDA and SQIVND (reference sequence). Trimming cost V 4 bases and J 4 bases; bases outside gene matches: 3. The CDR3 has 13 residues. The CDR3 loop is CASSTNRGYEQYF. CDR3 bases: TGTGCCAGTAGTACAAACAGGGGGTACGAGCAGTACTTC.